The rows below give T cell receptor beta chains drawn from one sample of a study of cytomegalovirus exposure and HLA in healthy donors. Sequenced by immunoSEQ multiplex PCR; TCRdb stores in-frame clones only, minus some. The sample lists around 100,000 clones; around 74% were seen once. The sample consisted of PBMCs. The receptors derive from a man younger than 40 in good health and CMV-seropositive. CDR3s include the opening cysteine and the closing phenylalanine or tryptophan. D genes are given only for firm matches. Not all rows give a size; the values are once, few, many and, for expanded clones, a class.

CDR3aa: CASSIQGFGPNEQFF
CDR3nt: TGTGCCAGTAGTATACAGGGCTTTGGTCCCAATGAGCAGTTCTTC
v_gene: TRBV19
j_gene: TRBJ2-1
abundance: once
d_gene: NA

CDR3aa: CASSDGQGGGYTF
CDR3nt: TGCGCCAGCAGCGACGGTCAGGGGGGTGGCTACACCTTC
v_gene: TRBV5-1
j_gene: TRBJ1-2
abundance: once
d_gene: TRBD1

CDR3aa: CASSLESANTGELFF
CDR3nt: TGTGCCAGCAGCTTAGAATCCGCGAACACCGGGGAGCTGTTTTTT
v_gene: TRBV7-7
j_gene: TRBJ2-2
abundance: NA
d_gene: NA

CDR3aa: CASSQAFGQSNEKLFF
CDR3nt: TGTGCCAGCAGCCAAGCCTTCGGACAGAGCAATGAAAAACTGTTTTTT
v_gene: TRBV4-2
j_gene: TRBJ1-4
abundance: few
d_gene: NA

CDR3aa: CASSEMTGGLYEQYF
CDR3nt: TGTGCCAGCAGTGAAATGACAGGGGGCCTCTACGAGCAGTACTTC
v_gene: TRBV9
j_gene: TRBJ2-7
abundance: once
d_gene: TRBD1

CDR3aa: CASRSPLRGMNTEAFF
CDR3nt: TGTGCCAGTAGATCCCCCCTGAGGGGGATGAACACTGAAGCTTTCTTT
v_gene: TRBV19
j_gene: TRBJ1-1
abundance: NA
d_gene: NA

CDR3aa: CASSIGGQGIGYGYTF
CDR3nt: TGTGCCAGTAGTATAGGGGGACAGGGCATCGGCTATGGCTACACCTTC
v_gene: TRBV19
j_gene: TRBJ1-2
abundance: once
d_gene: TRBD1

CDR3aa: CASSTSAGERGEEQFF
CDR3nt: TGTGCCAGCAGCACGAGTGCGGGGGAACGGGGAGAAGAGCAGTTCTTC
v_gene: TRBV9
j_gene: TRBJ2-1
abundance: NA
d_gene: TRBD2

CDR3aa: CASSEGSAGNPEAFF
CDR3nt: TGTGCCAGCAGTGAAGGGTCGGCAGGGAACCCTGAAGCTTTCTTT
v_gene: TRBV6-1
j_gene: TRBJ1-1
abundance: NA
d_gene: NA

CDR3aa: CASAPRTGQNGYTF
CDR3nt: TGCGCCAGCGCCCCAAGGACAGGGCAGAATGGCTACACCTTC
v_gene: TRBV5-1
j_gene: TRBJ1-2
abundance: NA
d_gene: TRBD1

CDR3aa: CASSLLDTQYF
CDR3nt: TGTGCCAGCAGCTTACTAGATACGCAGTATTTT
v_gene: TRBV7-2
j_gene: TRBJ2-3
abundance: NA
d_gene: NA

CDR3aa: CASSDPTRGGNSPLHF
CDR3nt: TGTGCCAGCAGTGACCCCACCCGCGGGGGGAATTCACCCCTCCACTTT
v_gene: TRBV25-1
j_gene: TRBJ1-6
abundance: NA
d_gene: NA

CDR3aa: CASSLERADTQYF
CDR3nt: TGCGCCAGCAGCTTGGAGCGCGCAGATACGCAGTATTTT
v_gene: TRBV5-1
j_gene: TRBJ2-3
abundance: NA
d_gene: NA

CDR3aa: CASSLVAGRQETQYF
CDR3nt: TGCGCCAGCAGCTTGGTGGCAGGGCGTCAAGAGACCCAGTACTTC
v_gene: TRBV5-1
j_gene: TRBJ2-5
abundance: NA
d_gene: NA

CDR3aa: CASGLVLGQGTDTQYF
CDR3nt: TGTGCTAGTGGTTTGGTACTGGGACAGGGAACAGATACGCAGTATTTT
v_gene: TRBV12-5
j_gene: TRBJ2-3
abundance: once
d_gene: TRBD1

CDR3aa: CASSRIAGGDDYEQYF
CDR3nt: TGTGCCAGCAGCCGGATAGCGGGGGGAGATGACTACGAGCAGTACTTC
v_gene: TRBV4-2
j_gene: TRBJ2-7
abundance: NA
d_gene: TRBD2

CDR3aa: CASSRQGANTGELFF
CDR3nt: TGTGCCAGCAGCCGTCAGGGGGCGAACACCGGGGAGCTGTTTTTT
v_gene: TRBV13
j_gene: TRBJ2-2
abundance: NA
d_gene: TRBD1

CDR3aa: CASSQGSGQGLYEQYF
CDR3nt: TGCGCCAGCAGCCAAGGATCGGGACAGGGACTCTACGAGCAGTACTTC
v_gene: TRBV4-1
j_gene: TRBJ2-7
abundance: NA
d_gene: TRBD1

CDR3aa: CASSLGAGGPYEQFF
CDR3nt: TGTGCCAGCAGCTTAGGAGCGGGGGGGCCTTATGAGCAGTTCTTC
v_gene: TRBV11-2
j_gene: TRBJ2-1
abundance: NA
d_gene: TRBD2

CDR3aa: CASSLGQLEAFF
CDR3nt: TGTGCCAGCAGCCTAGGACAGCTTGAAGCTTTCTTT
v_gene: TRBV7-2
j_gene: TRBJ1-1
abundance: once
d_gene: NA

CDR3aa: CASSSSAGGHYNEQFF
CDR3nt: TGTGCCAGCAGCTCGTCCGCGGGGGGGCACTACAATGAGCAGTTCTTC
v_gene: TRBV28
j_gene: TRBJ2-1
abundance: NA
d_gene: TRBD2

CDR3aa: CASSYRGIRSGNTIYF
CDR3nt: TGTGCCAGCAGTTACAGGGGGATAAGGTCTGGAAACACCATATATTTT
v_gene: TRBV6-6
j_gene: TRBJ1-3
abundance: NA
d_gene: NA

CDR3aa: CASSYRGNSPLHF
CDR3nt: TGTGCCAGCAGCTACAGGGGTAATTCACCCCTCCACTTT
v_gene: TRBV7-7
j_gene: TRBJ1-6
abundance: NA
d_gene: TRBD1

CDR3aa: CASSMGRGAPYEQYF
CDR3nt: TGTGCCAGTAGTATGGGCAGGGGGGCCCCCTACGAGCAGTACTTC
v_gene: TRBV19
j_gene: TRBJ2-7
abundance: NA
d_gene: NA

CDR3aa: CASSVGPGQGSHEQYF
CDR3nt: TGTGCCAGCAGCGTTGGGCCGGGACAGGGGTCCCACGAGCAGTACTTC
v_gene: TRBV9
j_gene: TRBJ2-7
abundance: NA
d_gene: TRBD1

CDR3aa: CASSLVGQGDEDTF
CDR3nt: TGCGCCAGCAGCTTGGTTGGACAGGGGGACGAGGACACCTTC
v_gene: TRBV5-1
j_gene: TRBJ1-2
abundance: few
d_gene: TRBD1

CDR3aa: CASSRLTGTNSPLHF
CDR3nt: TGTGCCAGCAGCCGCCTGACAGGGACTAATTCACCCCTCCACTTT
v_gene: TRBV6-5
j_gene: TRBJ1-6
abundance: NA
d_gene: TRBD1

CDR3aa: CASSLLQGSDEQYF
CDR3nt: TGTGCCAGCAGCTTATTACAGGGTAGCGACGAGCAGTACTTC
v_gene: TRBV7-2
j_gene: TRBJ2-7
abundance: once
d_gene: NA

CDR3aa: CASSRGQRSSGANVLTF
CDR3nt: TGTGCCAGCAGCCGCGGACAGAGGAGCTCTGGGGCCAACGTCCTGACTTTC
v_gene: TRBV7-2
j_gene: TRBJ2-6
abundance: NA
d_gene: NA

CDR3aa: CASSDQGTLKNIQYF
CDR3nt: TGTGCCAGCAGTGACCAAGGGACTCTCAAAAACATTCAGTACTTC
v_gene: TRBV6-1
j_gene: TRBJ2-4
abundance: few
d_gene: NA

CDR3aa: CAFSEGEEGNTEAFF
CDR3nt: TGTGCCTTCAGTGAGGGCGAGGAGGGGAACACTGAAGCTTTCTTT
v_gene: TRBV10-3
j_gene: TRBJ1-1
abundance: NA
d_gene: NA

CDR3aa: CASSLQGNNQPQHF
CDR3nt: TGTGCCAGCAGTTTACAGGGAAACAATCAGCCCCAGCATTTT
v_gene: TRBV6-5
j_gene: TRBJ1-5
abundance: NA
d_gene: NA

CDR3aa: CASSQDPWTGYNSPLHF
CDR3nt: TGCGCCAGCAGCCAAGACCCTTGGACAGGCTATAATTCACCCCTCCACTTT
v_gene: TRBV4-1
j_gene: TRBJ1-6
abundance: few
d_gene: TRBD1

CDR3aa: CAGSPGAGGGNEQFF
CDR3nt: TGCGCCGGCAGCCCCGGTGCGGGGGGCGGCAATGAGCAGTTCTTC
v_gene: TRBV5-1
j_gene: TRBJ2-1
abundance: NA
d_gene: TRBD2

CDR3aa: CASSLSHRGLGEQYF
CDR3nt: TGTGCCAGCAGTTTATCACACAGGGGGCTAGGCGAGCAGTACTTC
v_gene: TRBV27
j_gene: TRBJ2-7
abundance: NA
d_gene: TRBD1

CDR3aa: CASSYTGGHEQYF
CDR3nt: TGCGCCAGCAGCTATACAGGGGGCCACGAGCAGTACTTC
v_gene: TRBV5-1
j_gene: TRBJ2-7
abundance: NA
d_gene: TRBD1

CDR3aa: CASSAGEGQPQHF
CDR3nt: TGCGCCAGCAGTGCTGGGGAGGGTCAGCCCCAGCATTTT
v_gene: TRBV10-2
j_gene: TRBJ1-5
abundance: NA
d_gene: NA

CDR3aa: CASRIGTGWSGEQYF
CDR3nt: TGTGCCAGCAGAATTGGGACAGGTTGGTCTGGGGAGCAGTACTTC
v_gene: TRBV6-6
j_gene: TRBJ2-7
abundance: NA
d_gene: TRBD1

CDR3aa: CASSYDRTPIYEQYF
CDR3nt: TGTGCCAGCAGCTATGACAGGACGCCCATATACGAGCAGTACTTC
v_gene: TRBV6-5
j_gene: TRBJ2-7
abundance: few
d_gene: NA

CDR3aa: CASTHLSGRGTDTQYF
CDR3nt: TGTGCCAGCACCCACCTTTCGGGGCGGGGGACAGATACGCAGTATTTT
v_gene: TRBV28
j_gene: TRBJ2-3
abundance: NA
d_gene: TRBD2

CDR3aa: CASSRDPRTAVTEAFF
CDR3nt: TGTGCCAGCAGCCGCGATCCACGAACAGCAGTCACTGAAGCTTTCTTT
v_gene: TRBV7-9
j_gene: TRBJ1-1
abundance: NA
d_gene: NA

CDR3aa: CASSLGDRTYSPLHF
CDR3nt: TGTGCCAGCAGCTTGGGGGACAGGACGTATTCACCCCTCCACTTT
v_gene: TRBV5-6
j_gene: TRBJ1-6
abundance: few
d_gene: TRBD1

CDR3aa: CASSLAGTSGYTF
CDR3nt: TGTGCCAGCAGCTTGGCCGGGACTTCTGGCTACACCTTC
v_gene: TRBV7-2
j_gene: TRBJ1-2
abundance: NA
d_gene: NA

CDR3aa: CASSPLRDINQPQHF
CDR3nt: TGTGCCAGCAGCCCCCTCCGGGACATCAATCAGCCCCAGCATTTT
v_gene: TRBV6-5
j_gene: TRBJ1-5
abundance: NA
d_gene: NA